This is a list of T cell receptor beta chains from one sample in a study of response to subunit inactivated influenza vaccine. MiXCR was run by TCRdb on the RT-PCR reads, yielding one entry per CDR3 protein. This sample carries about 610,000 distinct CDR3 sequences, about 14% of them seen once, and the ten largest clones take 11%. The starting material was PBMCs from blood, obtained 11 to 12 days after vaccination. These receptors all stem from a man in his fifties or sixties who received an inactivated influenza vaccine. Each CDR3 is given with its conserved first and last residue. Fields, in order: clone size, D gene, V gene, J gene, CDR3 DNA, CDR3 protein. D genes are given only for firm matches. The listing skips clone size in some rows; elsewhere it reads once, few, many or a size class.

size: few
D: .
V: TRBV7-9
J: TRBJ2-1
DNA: TGTGCCAGCAAAATAGCAGGGAATGAGCAGTTCTTC
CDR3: CASKIAGNEQFF

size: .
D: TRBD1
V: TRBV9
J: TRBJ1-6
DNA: TGTGCCAGCAGCGTAGGGGACAGCACCCTAGCGGCCCTCCACTTT
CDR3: CASSVGDSTLAALHF

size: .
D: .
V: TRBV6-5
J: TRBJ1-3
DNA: TGTGCCAGCAGTTACTCCCCGGGAAGTGGAAACACCATATATTTT
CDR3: CASSYSPGSGNTIYF

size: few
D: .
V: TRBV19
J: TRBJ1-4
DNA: TGTGCCAGTAGTGGAAGGAGGGCTAATGAAAAACTGTTTTTT
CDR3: CASSGRRANEKLFF

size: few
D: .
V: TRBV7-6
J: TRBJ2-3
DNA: TGTGCCAGCAAGACGGCGGGGAGCACAGATACGCAGTATTTT
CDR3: CASKTAGSTDTQYF

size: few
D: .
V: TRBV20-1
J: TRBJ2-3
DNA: TGCAGTGCTAGAGATTGGCAAAGATACACAGATACGCAGTATTTT
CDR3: CSARDWQRYTDTQYF

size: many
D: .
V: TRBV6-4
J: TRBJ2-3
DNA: TGTGCCAGCAGTGACGGTCAGGCCAGCACAGATACGCAGTATTTT
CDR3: CASSDGQASTDTQYF

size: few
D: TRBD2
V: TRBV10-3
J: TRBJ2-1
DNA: TGTGCCATCAGTGAGTCGGGGGGGGTCTATGAGCAGTTCTTC
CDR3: CAISESGGVYEQFF

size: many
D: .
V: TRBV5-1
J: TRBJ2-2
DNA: TGCGCCAGCAGCTCTGCCAGGGGCCCCCGTGGCACCGGGGAGCTGTTTTTT
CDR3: CASSSARGPRGTGELFF

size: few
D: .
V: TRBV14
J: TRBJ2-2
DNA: TGTGCCAGCAGCCAAGTCCTTACAGGCACCGGGGAGCTGTTTTTT
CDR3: CASSQVLTGTGELFF

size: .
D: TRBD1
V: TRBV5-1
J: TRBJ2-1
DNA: TGCGCCAGCAGCTCCCGCCCGCAGGGGGCTGGCAATGAGCAGTTCTTC
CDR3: CASSSRPQGAGNEQFF

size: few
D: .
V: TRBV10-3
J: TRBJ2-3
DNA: TGTGCCACCCAGAACACAGGGAGAGGGAGCACAGATACGCAGTATTTT
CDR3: CATQNTGRGSTDTQYF

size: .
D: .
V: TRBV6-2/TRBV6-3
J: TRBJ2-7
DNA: TGTGCCAGCAGTTTTTCGAGACCGAACCGACGATTCTCCTACGAGCAGTACTTC
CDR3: CASSFSRPNRRFSYEQYF

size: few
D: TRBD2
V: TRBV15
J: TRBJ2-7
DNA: TGTGCCACCAGCAGTATAGCGGGGCCTTACGAGCAGTACTTC
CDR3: CATSSIAGPYEQYF

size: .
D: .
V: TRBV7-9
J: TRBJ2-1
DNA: TGTGCCAGCAGCTTAGTGGGCAAGCGGATGAATGAGCAGTTCTTC
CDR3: CASSLVGKRMNEQFF

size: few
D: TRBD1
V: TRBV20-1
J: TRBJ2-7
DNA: TGCAGTGCTAGCGGGACAGGGGGCTACGAGCAGTACTTC
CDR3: CSASGTGGYEQYF

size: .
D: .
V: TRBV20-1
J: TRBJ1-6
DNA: TGCTGTGCCTGGGAGTATAATTCACCCCTCCACTTT
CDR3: CCAWEYNSPLHF

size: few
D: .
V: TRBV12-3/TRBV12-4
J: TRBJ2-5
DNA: TGTGCCAGCAGTTTAGCAGGGGCTCACCGCCAAGAGACCCAGTACTTC
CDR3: CASSLAGAHRQETQYF

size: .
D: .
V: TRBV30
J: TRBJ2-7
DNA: TGTGCCTGGAGTTATGGCGGGACCTCCTACGAGCAGTACTTC
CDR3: CAWSYGGTSYEQYF

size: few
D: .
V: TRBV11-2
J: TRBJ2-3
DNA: TGTGCCAGCAGCTTAAGAGGAAGCGGCCCTGGGGTCACAGATACGCAGTATTTT
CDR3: CASSLRGSGPGVTDTQYF

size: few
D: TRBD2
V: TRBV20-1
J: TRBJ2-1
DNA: TGCAGTGCTAGTACTAGCGGGAGGACTAATGAGCAGTTCTTC
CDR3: CSASTSGRTNEQFF

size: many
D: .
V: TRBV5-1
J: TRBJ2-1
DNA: TGCGCCAGCAGCTTGGATCGATTCGGGGGCAATGAGCAGTTCTTC
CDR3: CASSLDRFGGNEQFF

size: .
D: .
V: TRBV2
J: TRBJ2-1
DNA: TGTGCCAGCAGTGAATTAGGTATGAGGCAGAATGAGCAGTTCTTC
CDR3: CASSELGMRQNEQFF

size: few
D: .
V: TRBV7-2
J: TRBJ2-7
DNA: TGTGCCAGCAGCTCCAGGGACGGAGCCTACGAGCAGTACTTC
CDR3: CASSSRDGAYEQYF

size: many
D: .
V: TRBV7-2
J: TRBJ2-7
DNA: TGTGCCAGCAGTCTAAACTACGAGCAGTACTTC
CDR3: CASSLNYEQYF

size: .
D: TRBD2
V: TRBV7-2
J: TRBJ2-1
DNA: TGTGCCAGCAGCTCAACTAGCGTTTGGTCGTTCTTC
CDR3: CASSSTSVWSFF

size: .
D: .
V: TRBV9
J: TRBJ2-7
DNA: TGTGCCAGCAGCGTAGAGGACACCAGCTACGAGCAGTACTTC
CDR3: CASSVEDTSYEQYF

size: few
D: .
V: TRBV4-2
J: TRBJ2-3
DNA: TGTGCCAGCAGCCCGGGCGGGACACGGCTCACAGATACGCAGTATTTT
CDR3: CASSPGGTRLTDTQYF

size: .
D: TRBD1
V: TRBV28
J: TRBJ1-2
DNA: TGTGCCAGCAGTTTATATCCAGGGGGGACCTCGAACTATGGCTACACCTTC
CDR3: CASSLYPGGTSNYGYTF

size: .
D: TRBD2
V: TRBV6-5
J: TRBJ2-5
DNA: TGTGCCAGCAGTTACTTTGGGACTAGCGGGGGTGTGGAGACCCAGTACTTC
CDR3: CASSYFGTSGGVETQYF

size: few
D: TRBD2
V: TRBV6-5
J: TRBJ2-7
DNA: TGTGCCAGCAGATTCTCCGGGACTAGCGGGTCGCCCTTCTACGAGCAGTACTTC
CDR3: CASRFSGTSGSPFYEQYF

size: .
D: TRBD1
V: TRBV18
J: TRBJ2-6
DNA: TGTGCCAGCTCACTGGGACAGATCGACTCTGGGGCCAACGTCCTGACTTTC
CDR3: CASSLGQIDSGANVLTF

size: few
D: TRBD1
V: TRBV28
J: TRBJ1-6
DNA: TGTGCCAGCAGGCGGGACAGTACCAATTCACCCCTCCACTTT
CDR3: CASRRDSTNSPLHF

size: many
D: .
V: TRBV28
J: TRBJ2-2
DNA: TGTGCCAGCAGTTTAGCGAACACCGGGGAGCTGTTTTTT
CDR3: CASSLANTGELFF

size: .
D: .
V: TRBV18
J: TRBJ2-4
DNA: TGTGCCAGCTCACCCTCCCAGGGGAGGAAAAACATTCAGTACTTC
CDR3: CASSPSQGRKNIQYF

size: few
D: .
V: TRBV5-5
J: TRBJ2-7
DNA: TGTGCCAGCAGCTTGGAGTACGACGAGCAGTACTTC
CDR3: CASSLEYDEQYF

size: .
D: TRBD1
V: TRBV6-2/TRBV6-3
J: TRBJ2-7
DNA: TGTGCCAGCAGTCCGGGACAGGCATTTAACTACGAGCAGTACTTC
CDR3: CASSPGQAFNYEQYF

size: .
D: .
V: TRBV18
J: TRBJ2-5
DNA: TGTGCCAGCTCACCAGGCGCTGCGGGGCTGGAGACCCAGTACTTC
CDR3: CASSPGAAGLETQYF

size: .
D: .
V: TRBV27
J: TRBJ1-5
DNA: TGTGCCAGCAGTTTGCGGGGGGCGTCTCAGCCCCAGCATTTT
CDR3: CASSLRGASQPQHF

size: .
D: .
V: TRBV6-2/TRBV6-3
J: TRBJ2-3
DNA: TGTGCCAGCGGAATGGGTCGCACAGATACGCAGTATTTT
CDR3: CASGMGRTDTQYF

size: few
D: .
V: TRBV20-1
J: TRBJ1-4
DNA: TGCAGTGCTAGAGATAACCGAGGAGATGAAAAACTGTTTTTT
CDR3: CSARDNRGDEKLFF

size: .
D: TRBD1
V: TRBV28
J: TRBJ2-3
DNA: TGTGCCAGCAAGGGACAGTTACGCACAGATACGCAGTATTTT
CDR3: CASKGQLRTDTQYF

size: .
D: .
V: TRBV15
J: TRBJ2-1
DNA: TGTGCCACCAGCAGACGCAGGGAGTACAATGAGCAGTTCTTC
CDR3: CATSRRREYNEQFF

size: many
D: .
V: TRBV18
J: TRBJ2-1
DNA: TGTGCCAGCTCACCAAACCTGGCCCATGAGCAGTTCTTC
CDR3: CASSPNLAHEQFF

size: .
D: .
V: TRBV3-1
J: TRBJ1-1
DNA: TGTGCCAGCAGGCCCCATCAGGGTTCATCCACTGAAGCTTTCTTT
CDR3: CASRPHQGSSTEAFF

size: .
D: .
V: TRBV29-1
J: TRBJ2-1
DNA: TGCAGCGTTGTACGGGGGATTGAGCAGTTCTTC
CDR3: CSVVRGIEQFF

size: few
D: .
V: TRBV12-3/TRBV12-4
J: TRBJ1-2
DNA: TGTGCCAGCAGTCAAACTCCACATTATGGCTACACCTTC
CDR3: CASSQTPHYGYTF

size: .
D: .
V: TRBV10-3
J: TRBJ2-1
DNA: TGTGCCATCAGTGAGTCTGCTGGTTCAGGCCAGTTCTTC
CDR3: CAISESAGSGQFF

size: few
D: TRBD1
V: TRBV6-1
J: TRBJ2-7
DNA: TGTGCCAGCAGCCGGACAGGGTCTGGAAACGAGCAGTACTTC
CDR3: CASSRTGSGNEQYF

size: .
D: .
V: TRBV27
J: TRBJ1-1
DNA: TGTGCCAGCAGTCCCCTAGGGGTCGGCACTGAAGCTTTCTTT
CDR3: CASSPLGVGTEAFF

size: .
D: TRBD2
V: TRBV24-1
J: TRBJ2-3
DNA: TGTGCCACCAGTGCCCCCCGGGACTACACAGATACGCAGTATTTT
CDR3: CATSAPRDYTDTQYF

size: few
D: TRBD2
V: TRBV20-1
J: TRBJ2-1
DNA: TGCAGTGCTAGAGATCCCCAGCGGGGGGGCTCTAGAAATGAGCAGTTCTTC
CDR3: CSARDPQRGGSRNEQFF

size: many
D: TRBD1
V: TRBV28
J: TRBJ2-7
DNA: TGTGCCAGCAGTTTAAGCCCGAGACAGGGTGGCTACGAGCAGTACTTC
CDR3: CASSLSPRQGGYEQYF

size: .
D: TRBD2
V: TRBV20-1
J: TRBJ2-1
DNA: TGCAGTGCTGCCCGACTAGCGGGAGTGGATGAGCAGTTCTTC
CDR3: CSAARLAGVDEQFF

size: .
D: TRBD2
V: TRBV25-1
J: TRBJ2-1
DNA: TGTGCCAGCAGTGACACCGGGAGGGTATTGAATGAGCAGTTCTTC
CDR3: CASSDTGRVLNEQFF

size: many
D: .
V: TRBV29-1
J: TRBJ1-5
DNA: TGCAGCGTTGCCTCTAGGAATCAGCCCCAGCATTTT
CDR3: CSVASRNQPQHF

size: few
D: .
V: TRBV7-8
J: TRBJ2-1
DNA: TGTGCCAGCAGCGGTACCCGGAGCAATGAGCAGTTCTTC
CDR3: CASSGTRSNEQFF

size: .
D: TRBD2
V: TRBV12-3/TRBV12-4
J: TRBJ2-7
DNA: TGTGCCAGCAATAGGGGAGGGCCCTACGAGCAGTACTTC
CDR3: CASNRGGPYEQYF

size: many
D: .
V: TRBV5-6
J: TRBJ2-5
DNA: TGTGCCAGCAGCGGACGGCGGTACCAAGAGACCCAGTACTTC
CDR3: CASSGRRYQETQYF